A selection of T cell receptor beta chains follows, all from one sample in a study of control samples from healthy donors and cancer patients. TCRdb's table, derived via immunoSEQ multiplex PCR, lists solely in-frame clones and lacks some. The data hold some 140,000 clones, with roughly 92% observed a single time. Input material: blood. Every receptor here comes from a young man in good health. Both conserved end residues are part of each CDR3. The order of the fields is clone size, V gene, J gene, D gene, CDR3 DNA, CDR3 protein. D genes are given only for firm matches. Clone size appears in some rows only: once, few, many, or a class for an expanded clone.

-	TRBV5-1	TRBJ2-5	-	TGCGCCAGCAGCTTAAGCGGGCAAGAGACCCAGTACTTC	CASSLSGQETQYF
-	TRBV6-6	TRBJ2-3	-	TGTGCCAGCAGTGGTGCAGATACGCAGTATTTT	CASSGADTQYF
-	TRBV6-4	TRBJ2-1	TRBD1	TGTGCCAGCAGTGTCTCCGGGACAGAGACCTACAATGAGCAGTTCTTC	CASSVSGTETYNEQFF
-	TRBV11-2	TRBJ2-7	-	TGTGCCAGCAGCTTAGATTCACCGATTTACGAGCAGTACTTC	CASSLDSPIYEQYF
-	TRBV27	TRBJ2-3	-	TGTGCCAGCACCGCTAGCAGGCGAGATACGCAGTATTTT	CASTASRRDTQYF
-	TRBV3-1/TRBV3-2	TRBJ2-3	TRBD1	TGTGCCAGCAGCCCCCGACAGGGGACTAGCACAGATACGCAGTATTTT	CASSPRQGTSTDTQYF
-	TRBV4-1	TRBJ1-5	TRBD1	TGCGCCAGCAGCCTTGGGGAAGGGACAGGGAACTGGCAGCCCCAGCATTTT	CASSLGEGTGNWQPQHF
-	TRBV6-6	TRBJ1-6	-	TGTGCCAGCAGTTTCGGTGAGACAGTACCACCCCTCCACTTT	CASSFGETVPPLHF
-	TRBV6-2/TRBV6-3	TRBJ1-1	-	TGTGCCAGCAGTTACTCCCGGGATCGTACCACTGAAGCTTTCTTT	CASSYSRDRTTEAFF
-	TRBV7-2	TRBJ1-1	-	TGTGCCAGCAGCTTAGGTATTGTGGGGCGGCAAACTGAAGCTTTCTTT	CASSLGIVGRQTEAFF
-	TRBV18	TRBJ2-7	TRBD1	TGTGCCAGCTCACGGTGGACAGGGGACGAGCAGTACTTC	CASSRWTGDEQYF
-	TRBV15	TRBJ2-7	TRBD2	TGTGCCACCTCTAGCGGGAGTTACGAGCAGTACTTC	CATSSGSYEQYF
-	TRBV28	TRBJ1-1	-	TGTGCCAGCCCCCCCAGGGGCTCTTGGAACACTGAAGCTTTCTTT	CASPPRGSWNTEAFF
-	TRBV7-8	TRBJ2-1	TRBD2	TGTGCCAGCAGCTTAGTTGGAGCGGGAGGCTATGGGTTCTTC	CASSLVGAGGYGFF
-	TRBV11-2	TRBJ1-1	-	TGTGCCAGCAGCTTGTTTCGGGTCGTGAACACTGAAGCTTTCTTT	CASSLFRVVNTEAFF
-	TRBV19	TRBJ2-4	-	TGTGCCAGTAGTAGCACCTCTAGGAGCGCCAAAAACATTCAGTACTTC	CASSSTSRSAKNIQYF
-	TRBV3-1/TRBV3-2	TRBJ2-2	-	TGTGCCAGCAGCCAAGACGGAGGTGGGCCGAACACCGGGGAGCTGTTTTTT	CASSQDGGGPNTGELFF
-	TRBV29-1	TRBJ1-2	TRBD1	TGCAGCGTTCGGGAACCGGGACAGGGAACCTATGGCTACACCTTC	CSVREPGQGTYGYTF
-	TRBV11-1	TRBJ2-3	TRBD1	TGTGCCAGCAGCCGAACGGGACAGGGAAACACAGATACGCAGTATTTT	CASSRTGQGNTDTQYF
-	TRBV28	TRBJ2-3	TRBD2	TGTGCCAGCACCACCGGGGGGGCGGCTGGAGATACGCAGTATTTT	CASTTGGAAGDTQYF
-	TRBV28	TRBJ2-6	-	TGTGCCAGCAGTTTATACGGGGGACCTGGGGCCAACGTCCTGACTTTC	CASSLYGGPGANVLTF
-	TRBV19	TRBJ2-3	TRBD1	TGTGCCAGTAGTATCTCTACAGGGGGCTTCGCCTGGCAGTATTTT	CASSISTGGFAWQYF
-	TRBV18	TRBJ2-1	-	TGTGCCAGCTCACCCATGGGGGCCGTCCCCAATGAGCAGTTCTTC	CASSPMGAVPNEQFF
-	TRBV5-4	TRBJ2-2	TRBD2	TGTGCCAGCAGCTTGAAGTTAGCGGGAGTTTTCACCGGGGAGCTGTTTTTT	CASSLKLAGVFTGELFF
-	TRBV19	TRBJ2-5	-	TGTGCCAGTAGTACCAGGGTGTTGGAGACCCAGTACTTC	CASSTRVLETQYF
-	TRBV5-1	TRBJ2-1	-	TGCGCCAGCAGCTGGGGGTCCGGAAAGGGGTACAATGAGCAGTTCTTC	CASSWGSGKGYNEQFF
-	TRBV7-2	TRBJ1-4	-	TGTGCCAGCAGCTACCAAAGGGGTCCACTGTTTTTT	CASSYQRGPLFF
-	TRBV28	TRBJ1-1	TRBD1	TGTGCCAGCAGGCGGAACAGGGGGCCCACTGAAGCTTTCTTT	CASRRNRGPTEAFF
-	TRBV6-5	TRBJ2-5	-	TGTGCCAGCAGTTACTCGGCTAGCATAGAGACCCAGTACTTC	CASSYSASIETQYF
-	TRBV6-5	TRBJ2-7	-	TGTGCCAGCAGTTACTCGAAAGGGGACGAGCAGTACTTC	CASSYSKGDEQYF
-	TRBV6-5	TRBJ2-7	TRBD2	TGTGCCAGCAGTCTGTCCCCAGGCGGGAGCTACGAGCAGTACTTC	CASSLSPGGSYEQYF
-	TRBV7-8	TRBJ2-1	TRBD2	TGTGCCAGCAGCTCACTAGCGGGAGGTGGGGAGCAGTTCTTC	CASSSLAGGGEQFF
-	TRBV6-5	TRBJ2-5	-	TGTGCCAGCAGTTACTCGGGGACTCCTCAAGAGACCCAGTACTTC	CASSYSGTPQETQYF
-	TRBV5-5	TRBJ2-7	-	TGTGCCAGCAGCTCAGGGTGGAGCGACTACGAGCAGTACTTC	CASSSGWSDYEQYF
once	TRBV4-2	TRBJ1-1	-	TGTGCCAGCAGCCACAAGACAGAGAGGCCTGAAGCTTTCTTT	CASSHKTERPEAFF
-	TRBV4-3	TRBJ1-1	-	TGCGCCAGCAGCCAAGATCTACGCGGGGGCCAGCTGAACACTGAAGCTTTCTTT	CASSQDLRGGQLNTEAFF
-	TRBV27	TRBJ1-2	-	TGTGCCAGCAGTACCACAGGGTTACGTGGCTACACCTTC	CASSTTGLRGYTF
-	TRBV2	TRBJ1-3	-	TGTGCCAGCAGAATAGGGACCATTGGAAACACCATATATTTT	CASRIGTIGNTIYF
few	TRBV19	TRBJ1-1	-	TGTGCCAGTAGTAGTAGCCGAATGAACACTGAAGCTTTCTTT	CASSSSRMNTEAFF